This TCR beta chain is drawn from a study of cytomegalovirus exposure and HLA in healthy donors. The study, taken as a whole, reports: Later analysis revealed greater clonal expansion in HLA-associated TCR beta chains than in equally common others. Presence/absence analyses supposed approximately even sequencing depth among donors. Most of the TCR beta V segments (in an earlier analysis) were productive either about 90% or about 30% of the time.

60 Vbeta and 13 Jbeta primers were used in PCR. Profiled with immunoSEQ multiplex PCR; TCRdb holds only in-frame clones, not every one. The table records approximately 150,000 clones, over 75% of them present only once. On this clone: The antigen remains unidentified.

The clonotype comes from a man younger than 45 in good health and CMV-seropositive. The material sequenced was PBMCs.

In DNA form, the CDR3 reads TGCGCCAGCAGTGATCGGGGGGTAAGCACAGATACGCAGTATTTT. Amino acids: CASSDRGVSTDTQYF. The V call is TRBV10-1, the J call TRBJ2-3; 7 bases align to TRBD2. V gave up 3 bases and J gave up 0 bases; unmatched junction bases: 3. Germline CDR1 reads WNHNN; CDR2 reads SYGVQD (reference sequence). The CDR3 contains 15 residues.